The 8 T cell receptor beta chains listed next were all sequenced from one sample in a study of OX40 agonist ivuxolimab in advanced cancers. Using immunoSEQ multiplex PCR, the repertoire was profiled, and TCRdb retains in-frame clones only, with some absent. Of 21,000 or so clones in the sample, around nine tenths were seen once. Sequenced here: CD4+ or CD8+ T cells sorted from blood, sampled in a trial of the OX40 agonist ivuxolimab. These receptors originate from an adult with an advanced solid tumor such as melanoma, head and neck, liver or kidney cancer.

This clone was seen only a few times. The V gene is TRBV27, the J gene TRBJ1-1; 9 nucleotides line up with TRBD1. Germline CDR1 MNHEY, CDR2 SMNVEV (reference sequence). V trimming: 5 bases; J trimming: 4 bases; junction bases outside the gene matches: 8. CDR3 length: 15 residues. CDR3 sequence reads: CASSPDRGKGTEAFF. CDR3 nucleotide sequence: TGTGCCAGCAGTCCAGACAGGGGGAAGGGCACTGAAGCTTTCTTT.

The chain joins TRBV21-1 to TRBJ2-3; the table assigns TRBD1, which was not confirmed against the DNA. TRBV21-1 counts as a pseudogene. The length of the CDR3 is 18 residues. The CDR3 here is CASSKEGNRGPVSDTQYF. The CDR3 DNA is TGTGCCAGCAGCAAAGAAGGCAACAGGGGGCCGGTCTCAGATACGCAGTATTTT.

The V gene is TRBV23-1, the J gene TRBJ1-2, with D unclear. TRBV23-1 is marked as an open reading frame, function uncertain. Deletions cut 0 bases from V and 0 bases from J, with 14 bases between. The CDR3 contains 17 residues. CDR3 in amino acids: CASSQSPGNLANYGYTF. CDR3 bases: TGCGCCAGCAGTCAATCCCCAGGAAACCTAGCTAACTATGGCTACACCTTC.

By frequency in the sample, this clone is large. The rearrangement links TRBV7-9 to TRBJ1-1; no definite D call. Germline V gene data show CDR1 as SEHNR and CDR2 as FQNEAQ (reference sequence). Trimming left V 4 bases short and J 3 bases short, with 12 bases between. The CDR3 length is 14 residues. CDR3 nucleotide sequence: TGTGCCAGCAGCTCATCCTTTTCAGACACTGAAGCTTTCTTT. Encoded protein: CASSSSFSDTEAFF.

The chain combines TRBV5-4 with TRBJ2-1; a weak D match, TRBD1 (6 bases). V lost 0 bases and J 9 bases, leaving 19 bases between the germline ends. Per germline, CDR1 SGHNT and CDR2 YYREEE (reference sequence). CDR3 size: 16 residues. The CDR3 loop is CASSLGEDSWFGEQFF. CDR3 DNA: TGTGCCAGCAGCTTGGGAGAGGACAGCTGGTTTGGTGAGCAGTTCTTC.

The J gene is TRBJ1-5, the V gene TRBV7-6; possibly TRBD1 for D (5 bases). V lost 5 bases, J lost 2 bases, and 13 bases lay in between. Germline V gives CDR1 SGHVS, CDR2 FNYEAQ. This CDR3 spans 15 amino acids. CDR3 amino acids: CASSPLLGGNQPQHF. The CDR3 region has the DNA TGTGCCAGCAGCCCCTTGTTAGGGGGCAATCAGCCCCAGCATTTT.

The chain couples TRBV13 to TRBJ2-2; D is undetermined. With 4 bases removed from V and 0 bases from J, the gap between germline ends came to 15 bases. Germline V gene sequence: CDR1 PRHDT, CDR2 FYEKMQ (reference sequence). The CDR3 consists of 17 residues. The CDR3 region has the DNA TGTGCCAGCAGCTATATGACGGCGTTCGCGAACACCGGGGAGCTGTTTTTT. Its translation is CASSYMTAFANTGELFF.

The chain is built from TRBV5-1 and TRBJ1-2, with 7 bases identical to TRBD1. V lost 3 bases and J lost 7; bases outside the gene matches: 12. Germline V lookup: CDR1 SGHRS, CDR2 YFSETQ. This CDR3 has 15 residues. CDR3 sequence: CASSSATGTTGGYTF. In DNA form, the CDR3 reads TGCGCCAGCAGCTCCGCGACAGGGACAACGGGTGGCTACACCTTC. Full variable domain (remainder filled in from reference TRBV5-1 and TRBJ1-2): KAGVTQTPRYLIKTRGQQVTLSCSPISGHRSVSWYQQTPGQGLQFLFEYFSETQRNKGNFPGRFSGRQFSNSRSEMNVSTLELGDSALYLCASSSATGTTGGYTFGSGTRLTVV.